Listed below are T cell receptor beta chains from one sample, sequenced in a study of CD8 T cells in Susac syndrome. Using its own MiXCR run on the immunoSEQ multiplex PCR reads, TCRdb lists one record per CDR3 protein. This sample has 69,000 or so distinct CDR3 sequences, with over 85% found just once. Material: CD8+ T cells from PBMCs. The receptors originated from a human donor with multiple sclerosis. CDR3s include the opening cysteine and the closing phenylalanine or tryptophan. A D gene is named only where the DNA matches it firmly. Size tells how often a clone was seen (once, few, many) or the class of an expanded clone, and some rows leave it out.

>.|TRBD1|TRBV29-1|TRBJ2-3
TGCAGCGTTGAAGATTACGGGACAGGCGATTCAGTGGATACGCAGTATTTT
CSVEDYGTGDSVDTQYF
>.|TRBD1|TRBV9|TRBJ1-2
TGTGCCAGCAGCTTAACAGGGGGCCCCTATGGCTACACCTTC
CASSLTGGPYGYTF
>.|.|TRBV10-3|TRBJ1-1
TGTGCCATCAGTGCAGGGGACACTGAAGCTTTCTTT
CAISAGDTEAFF
>once|TRBD1|TRBV5-1|TRBJ2-7
TGCGCCAGCAGCTTGGAGGGACAGGGAGAGCAGTACTTC
CASSLEGQGEQYF
>.|TRBD1|TRBV29-1|TRBJ2-5
TGCAGCGCCCAGGGGGCTACGGAGACCCAGTACTTC
CSAQGATETQYF
>.|TRBD1|TRBV24-1|TRBJ2-5
TGTGCCAGCCCGGGACAGGACTACCAAGAGACCCAGTACTTC
CASPGQDYQETQYF
>.|.|TRBV30|TRBJ1-1
TGTGCCTGGAGTGTGGTCAACGACGACACTGAAGCTTTCTTT
CAWSVVNDDTEAFF
>.|.|TRBV12-3/TRBV12-4|TRBJ2-7
TGTGCCAGCAGTTTCAGCAGCTCCTACGAGCAGTACTTC
CASSFSSSYEQYF
>.|TRBD1|TRBV11-3|TRBJ2-5
TGTGCCAGCAGCGAAAGGACAGGGCAAGAGACCCAGTACTTC
CASSERTGQETQYF
>.|TRBD2|TRBV3-1|TRBJ2-5
TGTGCCAGCAGCCAACTAGCGGGGCGGCCCCCAGAGACCCAGTACTTC
CASSQLAGRPPETQYF
>.|TRBD2|TRBV3-1|TRBJ2-7
TGTGCCAGCAGCCCTCTAGCGGGAGGTGCCTACGAGCAGTACTTC
CASSPLAGGAYEQYF
>few|TRBD1|TRBV7-2|TRBJ2-5
TGTGCCAGCAGCTTAGCGCACAGGGGGGAGATGGTTTTACCTGGGGAGACCCAGTACTTC
CASSLAHRGEMVLPGETQYF
>.|.|TRBV19|TRBJ1-1
TGTGCCAGTAGTATCGGAGGGAACACTGAAGCTTTCTTT
CASSIGGNTEAFF
>once|.|TRBV27|TRBJ1-2
TGTGCCAGCAGTTTAAGGCAGCCCTACTATGGCTACACCTTC
CASSLRQPYYGYTF
>.|TRBD1|TRBV25-1|TRBJ2-3
TGTGCCAGCAGCCCCGCCGGGACAGGGTACACAGATACGCAGTATTTT
CASSPAGTGYTDTQYF
>once|.|TRBV28|TRBJ2-3
TGTGCCAGCAGTTTATTGGATACGCAGTATTTT
CASSLLDTQYF
>few|.|TRBV5-6|TRBJ1-2
TGTGCCAGCAGCTTGGATAACTATGGCTACACCTTC
CASSLDNYGYTF
>.|TRBD1|TRBV27|TRBJ2-5
TGTGCCAGCAGTCTCCTTACAGGGGGCGGAGAGACCCAGTACTTC
CASSLLTGGGETQYF
>.|.|TRBV28|TRBJ2-1
TGTGCCAGCACCATGGACCATGAGCAGTTCTTC
CASTMDHEQFF
>.|.|TRBV27|TRBJ2-1
TGTGCCAGCAGTTTTGGGCAGGCTTTTATCGATGAGCAGTTCTTC
CASSFGQAFIDEQFF
>.|.|TRBV6-5|TRBJ2-5
TGTGCCAGCAGTTTCCAGACTAGGAAAGAGACCCAGTACTTC
CASSFQTRKETQYF
>.|TRBD2|TRBV3-1|TRBJ2-1
TGTGCCAGCAGCCATCTAGCGGGGCCTCGGGATGAGCAGTTCTTC
CASSHLAGPRDEQFF
>once|TRBD2|TRBV18|TRBJ2-7
TGTGCCAGCTCACCACTCCCAACTAGCGGGAGATTTTTCTACGAGCAGTACTTC
CASSPLPTSGRFFYEQYF
>.|TRBD2|TRBV29-1|TRBJ2-7
TGCAGCGTTGAAGATCAGGGCGGGAGCTCCTACGAGCAGTACTTC
CSVEDQGGSSYEQYF
>.|TRBD1|TRBV29-1|TRBJ2-7
TGCAGCGTGAGGACAGGGAGATCCTACGAGCAGTACTTC
CSVRTGRSYEQYF
>.|.|TRBV9|TRBJ1-3
TGTGCCAGCAGCGTAGGAGGAAGAAACACCATATATTTT
CASSVGGRNTIYF
>.|.|TRBV30|TRBJ1-2
TGTGCCTGGACTACCCCCCCACAGGGAACGGATGGCTACACCTTC
CAWTTPPQGTDGYTF
>.|.|TRBV21-1|TRBJ2-7
TGTGCCAGCAGCCACAAGGTAGCGGGAGATTTCTGCGAGCAGTACTTC
CASSHKVAGDFCEQYF
>.|.|TRBV28|TRBJ2-7
TGTGCCAGCAGACTGGACACCTCGAGCTCCTACGAGCAGTACTTC
CASRLDTSSSYEQYF
>.|TRBD1|TRBV20-1|TRBJ2-1
TGCAGTGCTAGGCCGAGGACAGGGGGCAAGATTGAGCAGTTCTTC
CSARPRTGGKIEQFF
>.|TRBD2|TRBV7-3|TRBJ2-1
TGTGCCAGCAGCTTGACACTAGCGGGAGGCCCTTCGACCTACAATGAGCAGTTCTTC
CASSLTLAGGPSTYNEQFF
>once|.|TRBV6-4|TRBJ1-2
TGTGCCAGCAGTGACCCTCGGCGGCTCTATGGCTACACCTTC
CASSDPRRLYGYTF
>.|.|TRBV30|TRBJ1-4
TGTGCCTGGAGTTCGGGATACAATGAAAAACTGTTTTTT
CAWSSGYNEKLFF
>.|.|TRBV29-1|TRBJ1-1
TGCAGCGTTGCCGGGGTGACTGAAGCTTTCTTT
CSVAGVTEAFF
>.|TRBD2|TRBV3-1|TRBJ2-5
TGTGCCAGCAGCCAAGAAGGCAGCGGGGGGGCTCTCCAAGAGACCCAGTACTTC
CASSQEGSGGALQETQYF
>.|.|TRBV6-5|TRBJ1-5
TGTGCCAGCAGTTTGGGTAGGAATCAGCCCCAGCATTTT
CASSLGRNQPQHF
>.|.|TRBV19|TRBJ2-3
TGTGCCAGTAGTCTGTGGACAGCGACAGATACGCAGTATTTT
CASSLWTATDTQYF
>.|.|TRBV2|TRBJ1-2
TGTGCCAGCAACGGATATGGCTACACCTTC
CASNGYGYTF
>.|.|TRBV20-1|TRBJ2-7
TGCAGTGCTAGAGATCCGGCCTACGAGCAGTACTTC
CSARDPAYEQYF
>.|.|TRBV28|TRBJ2-5
TGTGCCAGCAGCCACCAGCCTCAGGGCCGCGGGGAGACCCAGTACTTC
CASSHQPQGRGETQYF
>.|TRBD2|TRBV5-4|TRBJ2-7
TGTGCCAGCAGCTTGGGCCAGCGGGGGGCCTCCTACGAGCAGTACTTC
CASSLGQRGASYEQYF
>.|.|TRBV6-5|TRBJ1-6
TGTGCCAGCAGTCGTGGGGTGGAGTCACCCCTCCACTTT
CASSRGVESPLHF
>.|.|TRBV2|TRBJ1-5
TGTGCCAGGGGCCCCACAAATCAGCCCCAGCATTTT
CARGPTNQPQHF
>.|TRBD1|TRBV20-1|TRBJ1-1
TGCAGTGCTAGAGACAGGGGGTACACTGAAGCTTTCTTT
CSARDRGYTEAFF
>.|.|TRBV30|TRBJ2-3
TGTGCCTGGAGTGTCGATACGCAGTATTTT
CAWSVDTQYF
>.|TRBD1|TRBV19|TRBJ2-2
TGTGCCAGTTGGAGACAGGGTGGCACCGGGGAGCTGTTTTTT
CASWRQGGTGELFF
>.|.|TRBV28|TRBJ2-3
TGTGCCAGCAGTTTTTTGTGGAGGGCGTCAGATACGCAGTATTTT
CASSFLWRASDTQYF
>once|.|TRBV28|TRBJ2-7
TGTGCCAGCAGTTTGGGGACGGGGCCCAAACCCTACGAGCAGTACTTC
CASSLGTGPKPYEQYF
>.|.|TRBV27|TRBJ1-5
TGTGCCAGCAGTTCCGTGAGCAGCAATCAGCCCCAGCATTTT
CASSSVSSNQPQHF
>.|.|TRBV30|TRBJ2-3
TGTGCCTGGAGTGTAGCATCAAGTAAAGATACGCAGTATTTT
CAWSVASSKDTQYF
>.|.|TRBV3-1|TRBJ1-1
TGTGCCAGCAGCCAAGGGGGGTGGGCTGAAGCTTTCTTT
CASSQGGWAEAFF
>.|TRBD1|TRBV9|TRBJ2-2
TGTGCCAGCAGTACCGGGACAGGGGGGGCCGGGGAGCTGTTTTTT
CASSTGTGGAGELFF
>.|TRBD2|TRBV29-1|TRBJ2-3
TGCAGCGTTGAATTGTTAGCGGGTACAGATACGCAGTATTTT
CSVELLAGTDTQYF
>.|TRBD1|TRBV3-1|TRBJ2-7
TGTGCCAGCAGCCAAGAATGGGCAGGGGGCTTCGAGCAGTACTTC
CASSQEWAGGFEQYF